Shown below are 2 T cell receptor beta chains from a single sample sequenced in a study of Ad26.COV2.S vaccination and SARS-CoV-2 variants. Treatment described: roughly 19 received Ad26.COV2.S at low or high dose, single or two shots; several received placebo; per-sample allocation not given. All samples were drawn on day 63, counting from the first vaccine or placebo injection. Profiling relied on immunoSEQ multiplex PCR, and the TCRdb table lists in-frame clones only, not all of them. The table has 200,000 to 250,000 clones, 70% to 90% seen once. The sequences come from peripheral blood, collected in a trial of Ad26.COV2.S vaccine versus placebo. These receptors originate from a person between 18 and 65 years old who received the Ad26.COV2.S COVID-19 vaccine or a placebo.

The V and J genes are TRBV3-1 (or the pseudogene TRBV3-2) and TRBJ1-5, with D perhaps matching TRBD1 (5 bases). Trimming took off 3 bases at V and 0 bases at J, with 21 bases between the two ends. This CDR3 has 19 amino acids. CDR1 and CDR2 from the germline V gene are LGHDT and YNNKEL (reference sequence). In DNA form, the CDR3 reads TGTGCCAGCAGCCACGGCTCCTCCCTGGGGGGTTATAGCAATCAGCCCCAGCATTTT. Encoded protein: CASSHGSSLGGYSNQPQHF.

The J gene is TRBJ2-7, the V gene TRBV9, with 7 bases that match TRBD2. Germline CDR1 and CDR2: SGDLS and YYNGEE. The CDR3 runs 15 residues. After removal of 0 bases from V and 3 bases from J, the junction contained 6 bases not matched to a gene. CDR3 sequence: CASSVGLAEGYEQYF. The CDR3 DNA reads as TGTGCCAGCAGCGTAGGCCTAGCGGAGGGCTACGAGCAGTACTTC.